This TCR beta chain originates from a study of blood T cell repertoires in COVID-19. Repertoires were generated with immunoSEQ multiplex PCR, while TCRdb's copy carries only in-frame clones and drops some. The data show about 200,000 clones, 85% seen once. Germline V gene lookup returns CDR1 SNHLY and CDR2 FYNNEI. The length of the CDR3 is 11 residues. Trimming stripped 4 bases from V and 3 bases from J, with 3 bases between. Sequencing was performed on peripheral blood. V usage is TRBV2 and J usage is TRBJ1-1; D not resolved. This sequence originates from a man aged 55 to 69 with COVID-19, enrolled during active disease. The CDR3 reads CASSAYTEAFF. For the CDR3, the DNA is TGTGCCAGCAGTGCGTACACTGAAGCTTTCTTT.